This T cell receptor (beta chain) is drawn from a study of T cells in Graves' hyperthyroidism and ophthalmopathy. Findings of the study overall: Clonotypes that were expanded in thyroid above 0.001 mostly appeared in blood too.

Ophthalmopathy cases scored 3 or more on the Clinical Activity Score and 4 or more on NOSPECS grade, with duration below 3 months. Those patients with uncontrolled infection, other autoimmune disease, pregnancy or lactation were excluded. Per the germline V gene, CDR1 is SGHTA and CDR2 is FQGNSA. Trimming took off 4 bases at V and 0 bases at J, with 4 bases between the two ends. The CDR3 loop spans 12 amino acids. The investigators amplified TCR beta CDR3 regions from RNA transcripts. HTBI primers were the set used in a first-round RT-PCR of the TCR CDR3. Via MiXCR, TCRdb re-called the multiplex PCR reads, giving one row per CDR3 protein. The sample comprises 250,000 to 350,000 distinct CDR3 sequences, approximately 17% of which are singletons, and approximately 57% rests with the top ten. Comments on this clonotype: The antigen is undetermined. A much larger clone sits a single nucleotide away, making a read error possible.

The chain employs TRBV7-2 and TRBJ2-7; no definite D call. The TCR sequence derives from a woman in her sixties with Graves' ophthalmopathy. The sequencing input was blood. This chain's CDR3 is CASSYSSYEQYF. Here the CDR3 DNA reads TGTGCCAGCAGCTATAGCTCCTACGAGCAGTACTTC.